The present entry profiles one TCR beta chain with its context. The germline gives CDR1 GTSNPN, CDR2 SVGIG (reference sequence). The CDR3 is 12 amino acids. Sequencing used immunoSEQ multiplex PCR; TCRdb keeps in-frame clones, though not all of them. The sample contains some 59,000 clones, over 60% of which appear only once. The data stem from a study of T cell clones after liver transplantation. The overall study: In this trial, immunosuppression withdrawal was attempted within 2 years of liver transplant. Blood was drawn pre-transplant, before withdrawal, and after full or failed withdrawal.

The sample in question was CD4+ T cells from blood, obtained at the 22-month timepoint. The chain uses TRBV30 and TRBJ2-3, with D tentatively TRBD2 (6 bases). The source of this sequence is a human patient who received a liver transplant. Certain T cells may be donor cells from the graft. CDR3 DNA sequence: TGTGCGGCAGGGAGGAGCACAGATACGCAGTATTTT. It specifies CAAGRSTDTQYF.